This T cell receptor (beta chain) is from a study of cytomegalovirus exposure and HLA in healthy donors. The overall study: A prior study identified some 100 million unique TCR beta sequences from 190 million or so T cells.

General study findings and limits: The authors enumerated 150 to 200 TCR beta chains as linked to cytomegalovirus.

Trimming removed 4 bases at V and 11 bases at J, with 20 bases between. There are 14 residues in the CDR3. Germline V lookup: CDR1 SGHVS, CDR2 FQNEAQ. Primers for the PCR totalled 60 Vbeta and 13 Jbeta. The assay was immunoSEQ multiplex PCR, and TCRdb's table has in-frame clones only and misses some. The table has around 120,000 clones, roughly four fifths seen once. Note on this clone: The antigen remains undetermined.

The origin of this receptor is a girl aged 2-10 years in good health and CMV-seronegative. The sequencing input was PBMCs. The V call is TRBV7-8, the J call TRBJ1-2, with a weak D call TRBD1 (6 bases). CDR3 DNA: TGTGCCAGCAGCTACCAGACAGGATCCACTACTTACACCTTC. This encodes CASSYQTGSTTYTF. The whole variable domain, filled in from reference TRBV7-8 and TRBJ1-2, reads GAGVSQSPRYKVAKRGQDVALRCDPISGHVSLFWYQQALGQGPEFLTYFQNEAQLDKSGLPSDRFFAERPEGSVSTLKIQRTQQEDSAVYLCASSYQTGSTTYTFGSGTRLTVV.